This T cell receptor (beta chain) appears in the sequencing data of a study of T cells after yellow fever vaccination. General study points: Some clonotypes, a small share, were shared between CD4 and CD8 compartments. Reappearance after the booster was seen for most primary-vaccination clones, at 96% CD4 and about 90% CD8.

This clonotype was observed many times. Antigen specificity is unknown. This CDR3 comprises 15 residues. Germline V gene lookup returns CDR1 SGHRS and CDR2 YFSETQ. The V end was cut by 0 bases, the J end by 5 bases, with 11 bases between. Each CDR3 protein is one row after TCRdb ran MiXCR on the 5' RACE reads. Of some 240,000 distinct CDR3 sequences in the sample, about 3.5% were seen once. The chain is built from TRBV5-1 and TRBJ2-2, with D possibly being TRBD2 (5 bases). The sequencing here drew on PBMCs, taken 15 days after the yellow fever booster vaccination. The TCR originated in a man between 18 and 35 years old who received the YFV17D yellow fever vaccine. The CDR3 here is CASSLGGADTGELFF. CDR3 DNA: TGCGCCAGCAGCTTGGGCGGAGCGGATACCGGGGAGCTGTTTTTT.